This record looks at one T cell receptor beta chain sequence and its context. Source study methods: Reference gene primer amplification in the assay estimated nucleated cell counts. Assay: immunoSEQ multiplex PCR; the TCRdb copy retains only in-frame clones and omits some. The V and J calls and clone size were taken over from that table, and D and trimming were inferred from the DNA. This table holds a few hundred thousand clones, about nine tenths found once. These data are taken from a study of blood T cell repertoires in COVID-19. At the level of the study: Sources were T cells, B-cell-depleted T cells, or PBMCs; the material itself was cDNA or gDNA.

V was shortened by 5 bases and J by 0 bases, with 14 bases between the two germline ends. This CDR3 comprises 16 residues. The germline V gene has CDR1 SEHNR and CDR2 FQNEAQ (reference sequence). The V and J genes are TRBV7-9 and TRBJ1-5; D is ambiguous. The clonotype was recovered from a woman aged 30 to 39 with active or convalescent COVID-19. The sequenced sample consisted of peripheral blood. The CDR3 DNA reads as TGTGCCAGCAGCGGCGACAATCAATATAGCAATCAGCCCCAGCATTTT. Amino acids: CASSGDNQYSNQPQHF. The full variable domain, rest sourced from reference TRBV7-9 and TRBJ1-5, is DTGVSQNPRHKITKRGQNVTFRCDPISEHNRLYWYRQTLGQGPEFLTYFQNEAQLEKSRLLSDRFSAERPKGSFSTLEIQRTEQGDSAMYLCASSGDNQYSNQPQHFGDGTRLSIL.